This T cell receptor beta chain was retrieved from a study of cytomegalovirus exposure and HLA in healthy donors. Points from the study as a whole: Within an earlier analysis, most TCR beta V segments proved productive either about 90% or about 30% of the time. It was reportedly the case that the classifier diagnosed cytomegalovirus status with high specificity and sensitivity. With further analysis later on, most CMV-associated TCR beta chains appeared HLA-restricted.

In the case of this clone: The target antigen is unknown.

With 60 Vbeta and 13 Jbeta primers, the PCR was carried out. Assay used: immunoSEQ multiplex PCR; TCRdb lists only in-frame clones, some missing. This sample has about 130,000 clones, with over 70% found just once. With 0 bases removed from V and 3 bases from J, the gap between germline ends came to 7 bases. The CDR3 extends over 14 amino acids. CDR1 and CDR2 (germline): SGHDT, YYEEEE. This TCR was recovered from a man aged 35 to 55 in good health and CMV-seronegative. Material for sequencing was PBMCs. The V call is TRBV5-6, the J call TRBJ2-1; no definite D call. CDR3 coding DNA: TGTGCCAGCAGCTTGGTGGCGGACTACAATGAGCAGTTCTTC. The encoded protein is CASSLVADYNEQFF.